This T cell receptor beta chain emerged from a study of T cell responses to AZD1222 COVID-19 vaccine. In the case of this clone: Its antigen is unidentified.

V lost 7 bases and J lost 3, with 14 bases in between. Per germline, CDR1 SQVTM and CDR2 ANQGSEA. The CDR3 totals 13 residues. Findings of the study overall: Reportedly, nearly half the spike-specific TCRs target unmutated variant regions.

Sequencing used immunoSEQ multiplex PCR; TCRdb keeps in-frame clones, though not all of them. The table lists about 66,000 clones, roughly 90% of them singletons, with around a sixth in the top ten. This specimen consisted of peripheral blood, obtained on day 0 of AZD1222 vaccination. This TCR came from an adult in good health. The chain links TRBV29-1 to TRBJ2-3; D gene ambiguous. The CDR3 bases are TGCAGCGCCGAAGGCCCAGGAACAGATACGCAGTATTTT. Translation: CSAEGPGTDTQYF.